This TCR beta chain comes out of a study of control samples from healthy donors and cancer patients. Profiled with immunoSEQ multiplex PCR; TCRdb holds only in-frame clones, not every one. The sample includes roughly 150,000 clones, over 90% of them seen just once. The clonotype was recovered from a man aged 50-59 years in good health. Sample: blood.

CDR3 residues: CAVGRFQETQYF. CDR3 in DNA: TGTGCCGTCGGCCGATTCCAAGAGACCCAGTACTTC. The chain employs TRBV7-9 and TRBJ2-5, with D unclear. The CDR3 consists of 12 residues. Trimming removed 11 bases at V and 1 base at J, with 11 bases between. The germline V gene encodes CDR1 SEHNR and CDR2 FQNEAQ (reference sequence). The full variable domain, rest sourced from reference TRBV7-9 and TRBJ2-5, is DTGVSQNPRHKITKRGQNVTFRCDPISEHNRLYWYRQTLGQGPEFLTYFQNEAQLEKSRLLSDRFSAERPKGSFSTLEIQRTEQGDSAMYLCAVGRFQETQYFGPGTRLLVL.